Listed below are T cell receptor beta chains from one sample, sequenced in a study of patients and donors after allogeneic stem cell transplantation. TCRdb re-called the RT-PCR reads through MiXCR, storing one row per CDR3 protein. Of some 880,000 distinct CDR3 sequences detected, under 20% appear once; the ten largest clones hold around 5.5%. The sequencing input was blood, either unsorted or a sorted T cell fraction (not recorded which). All receptors come from a human donor who was either an allogeneic HSCT recipient or a stem cell or donor lymphocyte infusion donor (not recorded which). It is not recorded whose cells these are; they may come from a transplant donor. Each CDR3 is given with its conserved first and last residue. D genes are given only for firm matches. The size of a clone is reported for some rows only, either as once, few or many, or as a class for expanded clones.

V	J	size	D	DNA	CDR3
TRBV12-3/TRBV12-4	TRBJ1-2	few	TRBD1	TGTGCCAGCAGCAGGACAGGGAGAAGCGGCTACACCTTC	CASSRTGRSGYTF
TRBV19	TRBJ1-2	-	TRBD1	TGTGCCAGTGGGGGACAGGGGACTAGTGGCTACACCTTC	CASGGQGTSGYTF
TRBV6-1	TRBJ2-5	few	TRBD2	TGTGCCAGCAGTGAAAGGGAGGCCACCGGGACTAGCGGGAGAGAGACCCAGTACTTC	CASSEREATGTSGRETQYF
TRBV5-1	TRBJ2-3	few	-	TGCGCCAGCAGCTCGGGACTTCCGCCTAGCACAGATACGCAGTATTTT	CASSSGLPPSTDTQYF
TRBV7-3	TRBJ1-1	few	-	TGTGCCAGCAGCTTAACGTCGGGGGCCCCTGAAGCTTTCTTT	CASSLTSGAPEAFF
TRBV6-1	TRBJ2-2	-	-	TGTGCCAGCAGAGGGGGGGGACACGGGGAGCTGTTTTTT	CASRGGGHGELFF
TRBV7-9	TRBJ1-2	few	TRBD1	TGTGCCAGCACCCGTCCCGGGACAGGGGGCAATGGCTACACCTTC	CASTRPGTGGNGYTF
TRBV12-5	TRBJ2-2	-	-	TGTGCTAGTGGTTTACGGGAAGAAACCGGGGAGCTGTTTTTT	CASGLREETGELFF
TRBV2	TRBJ2-3	once	TRBD2	TGTGCCAGCAGTGCGACTAGCGGGGGGCCAGATACGCAGTATTTT	CASSATSGGPDTQYF
TRBV4-2	TRBJ2-5	many	-	TGTGCCAGCAGCCCCTACCGGGCTGGAGAGACCCAGTACTTC	CASSPYRAGETQYF
TRBV15	TRBJ1-2	-	-	TGTGCCACCAGCAGAGATCTTTCCCCTGGGATTCGGGGCTACACCTTC	CATSRDLSPGIRGYTF
TRBV6-5	TRBJ2-1	-	-	TGTGCCAGCAGTTACCGAAGCCATCCGGGACTCACTGAGCAGTTCTTC	CASSYRSHPGLTEQFF
TRBV5-4	TRBJ2-1	-	-	TGTGCCAGCAGCCCCTCTTGGATGAGGGACAATGACAATGAGCAGTTCTTC	CASSPSWMRDNDNEQFF
TRBV7-2	TRBJ2-7	-	TRBD1	TGTGCCAGCAGCGCCGACAGGGGCAACATCTACGAGCAGTACTTC	CASSADRGNIYEQYF
TRBV4-3	TRBJ1-2	-	-	TGCGCCAGCAGCCAAGGGTCCTCGGGGGCTGGTTATGGCTACACCTTC	CASSQGSSGAGYGYTF
TRBV10-2	TRBJ2-1	-	-	TGCGCCAGCAGTGAGCGGGAAGGGGGTGAGATCGCCCTTTACAATGAGCAGTTCTTC	CASSEREGGEIALYNEQFF
TRBV9	TRBJ2-5	-	TRBD2	TGTGCCAGCAGCTTATACAGCGGGACTAGGGAGACCCAGTACTTC	CASSLYSGTRETQYF
TRBV30	TRBJ2-3	-	-	TGTGCCTGGAGTGAGGTAGGGCAAGATACGCAGTATTTT	CAWSEVGQDTQYF
TRBV6-4	TRBJ2-2	-	-	TGTGCCAGCAGTCGAGAGGGCAGACCCACCGGGGAGCTGTTTTTT	CASSREGRPTGELFF
TRBV20-1	TRBJ2-7	-	-	TGCAGTGCGATCAAACCGGGATCCTCCTACGAGCAGTACTTC	CSAIKPGSSYEQYF
TRBV19	TRBJ2-1	-	TRBD1	TGTGCCAGTTGGGACAGGGGGCGACGGGAGCAGTTCTTC	CASWDRGRREQFF
TRBV7-2	TRBJ1-2	few	-	TGTGCCAGCAGCTTAATCTCTGGAGGGGAAGGCTACACCTTC	CASSLISGGEGYTF